The 7 T cell receptor beta chains below all came from one sample that was sequenced in a study of blood T cells in healthy people across ages. Combining a sample-barcoded 5' primer with a J-beta primer mix, a second PCR ran for about 6 to 11 cycles. TCRdb passed the 5' RACE reads through MiXCR, listing each CDR3 protein once. Among hundreds of thousands of distinct CDR3 sequences, under 45% were seen once, and the ten largest hold roughly 19%. Input material: blood. The receptors derive from a man in his 60s in good health.

Concerning this clonotype itself: At one end, the junction sequence differs from germline, possibly due to a read error. V and J are TRBV12-3 or TRBV12-4 and TRBJ1-4; D remains unclear. The CDR3 is made up of 11 amino acids. The CDR3 protein is CASSRQGKLFF. As DNA, the CDR3 is TGCGCCAGCAGCCGCCAAGGAAAACTGTTTTTT.

This clonotype was observed a few times. V is TRBV4-3 and J is TRBJ2-7, with 7 nucleotides matching TRBD1. This CDR3 contains 16 residues. Germline CDR1 LGHNA, CDR2 YSLEER. V shed 2 bases and J 7 bases; nucleotides not matched to a gene: 14. The CDR3 region has the DNA TGCGCCAGCAGCCAATCAACTACAGGGGTGGGCAATGAGCAGTACTTC. This sequence encodes CASSQSTTGVGNEQYF.

With regard to this clonotype: One end of the junction is discordant with germline, which a read error may explain. This chain uses TRBV9 with TRBJ2-7; TRBD1 matches at 7 bases. CDR3 length equals 17 residues. Germline V gene sequence: CDR1 SGDLS, CDR2 YYNGEE. The CDR3 reads CASSATTGTVRPYERYF. CDR3 bases: TGTGCCAGCAGCGCAACTACCGGGACAGTGAGACCCTACGAGCGGTACTTC.

The rearrangement uses TRBV7-2 and TRBJ2-3; TRBD1 aligns across 10 bases. Germline loops: CDR1 SGHTA, CDR2 FQGNSA. The CDR3 has 16 amino acids. Losses at the gene ends were 5 bases for V and 2 bases for J; bases not matched to a gene: 7. CDR3 in amino acids: CASSGGTGVFTDTQYF. In nucleotides, the CDR3 is TGTGCCAGCAGCGGGGGGACAGGGGTTTTCACAGATACGCAGTATTTT.

The table lists this clonotype with a few counts. CDR3 DNA: TGTGCCAGCAGCCCGGGACTAGTGGCGGAGACCCAGTACTTC. It translates to CASSPGLVAETQYF. V and J are TRBV7-2 and TRBJ2-5; 8 bases match TRBD2. Losses at the gene ends were 5 bases for V and 5 bases for J; bases not matched to a gene: 7. This CDR3 contains 14 residues. Germline loops: CDR1 SGHTA, CDR2 FQGNSA.

The chain carries TRBV28 and TRBJ1-2; 10 positions match TRBD1. Germline V lookup: CDR1 MDHEN, CDR2 SYDVKM. J was trimmed by 5 bases and V by 7 bases; bases with no gene match: 7. The CDR3 covers 14 residues. CDR3 protein: CASTPGQGPYGYTF. The CDR3 coding sequence is TGTGCCAGCACCCCGGGACAGGGGCCTTATGGCTACACCTTC.

This clonotype was recorded only once. The genes are TRBV7-2 and TRBJ2-5; 7 bases map to TRBD2. V trimming: 1 base; J trimming: 3 bases; junction bases outside the gene matches: 8. Germline CDR1 is SGHTA and CDR2 is FQGNSA. This CDR3 has 16 residues. The CDR3 sequence: CASSLGGGLVKETQYF. The CDR3 DNA follows: TGTGCCAGCAGCTTAGGAGGAGGACTAGTCAAAGAGACCCAGTACTTC. Combining the CDR3 with reference TRBV7-2 and TRBJ2-5 gives the whole variable domain GAGVSQSPSNKVTEKGKDVELRCDPISGHTALYWYRQSLGQGLEFLIYFQGNSAPDKSGLPSDRFSAERTGGSVSTLTIQRTQQEDSAVYLCASSLGGGLVKETQYFGPGTRLLVL.